Listed here are 18 T cell receptor beta chains from one sample, sequenced in a study of shared clonotypes between healthy human individuals (TCRdb year 2020). Libraries were prepared through the immunoSEQ multiplex PCR assay. TCRdb limited this immuneACCESS table to in-frame rearrangements with V and J called. A share of clones is missing; checked studies link under half to unresolved V genes, and the rest is unexplained. This sample gives 1,500,000 or so clones in total; approximately 98.5% of them show up just once. The ten largest clonotypes hold around 0.33% of the sample. Sequencing was done on a sample of naive CD4+ T cells sorted from blood. The cell subset or site label of this sample denotes: CD45RA+ positively selected. The receptors were sampled from a man aged 25-45 years in good health.

Only one count was recorded for this clone. The V call is TRBV29-1, the J call TRBJ2-3, with TRBD2 identical over 13 bases. With 5 bases clipped from V and 4 bases from J, the junction kept 6 bases outside the gene matches. The CDR3 has 15 residues. Germline V gene data show CDR1 as SQVTM and CDR2 as ANQGSEA. CDR3 residues: CSVTRLAGGPDTQYF. The CDR3, as DNA: TGCAGCGTTACTAGACTAGCGGGAGGTCCAGATACGCAGTATTTT.

The V and J genes are TRBV7-2 and TRBJ1-5; D is possibly TRBD1 (6 bases). The CDR3 runs to 15 residues. CDR1 and CDR2 from the germline V gene are SGHTA and FQGNSA. Trimming cost V 3 bases and J 4 bases, with 13 bases left between them. Written as DNA, the CDR3 is TGTGCCAGCAGCTTCGGACAGAGTTCTAATCAGCCCCAGCATTTT. It encodes CASSFGQSSNQPQHF.

Regarding this clone: The sample holds other DNA sequences that translate to the same CDR3. V gene TRBV28 combines with J gene TRBJ1-2, with 7 nucleotides matching TRBD1. There are 12 residues in the CDR3. The germline gives CDR1 MDHEN, CDR2 SYDVKM. With V trimmed by 6 bases and J by 4 bases, 2 bases remained unmatched. The CDR3 region is CASSRQGYGYTF. DNA for the CDR3: TGTGCCAGCAGCCGACAGGGCTATGGCTACACCTTC.

Note on this clone: This same CDR3 is encoded by further DNA sequences in the sample. The genes are TRBV9 and TRBJ2-7, with a tentative D call TRBD2 (6 bases). The CDR3 runs to 14 residues. Germline V gives CDR1 SGDLS, CDR2 YYNGEE. Trimming left V 0 bases short and J 1 base short, with 8 bases between. The DNA for the CDR3 is TGTGCCAGCAGCGTAGGACTAGGTTCCTACGAGCAGTACTTC. Translated, it gives CASSVGLGSYEQYF.

The V and J genes are TRBV7-9 and TRBJ2-3; TRBD2 is a possible D gene (6 bases). The CDR3 is made up of 15 amino acids. The germline V gene has CDR1 SEHNR and CDR2 FQNEAQ (reference sequence). Trimming removed 0 bases at V and 3 bases at J, with 10 bases between. The CDR3 loop is CASSLALGGTDTQYF. The DNA for the CDR3 is TGTGCCAGCAGCTTAGCGTTGGGGGGAACAGATACGCAGTATTTT. The full variable domain, rest sourced from reference TRBV7-9 and TRBJ2-3, is DTGVSQNPRHKITKRGQNVTFRCDPISEHNRLYWYRQTLGQGPEFLTYFQNEAQLEKSRLLSDRFSAERPKGSFSTLEIQRTEQGDSAMYLCASSLALGGTDTQYFGPGTRLTVL.

The rearrangement uses TRBV30 and TRBJ2-5; D is possibly TRBD1 or TRBD2 (5 bases each). There are 15 residues in the CDR3. V was cut by 0 bases and J by 4 bases, with 15 bases left in between. Germline V gene lookup returns CDR1 GTSNPN and CDR2 SVGIG (reference sequence). The CDR3 nucleotides read TGTGCCTGGAGTGTCCCCCCCGGGGCACGAGAGACCCAGTACTTC. Encoded protein: CAWSVPPGARETQYF.

This chain connects TRBV29-1 to TRBJ2-2, with TRBD1 matching over 9 bases. V gave up 4 bases and J gave up 4 bases; unmatched junction bases: 1. Germline CDR1 SQVTM, CDR2 ANQGSEA. This CDR3 has 13 amino acids. The CDR3 bases are TGCAGCGTTGGGACAGGGGCCACCGGGGAGCTGTTTTTT. Translated, it gives CSVGTGATGELFF.

The CDR3 nucleotides are TGTGCCAGCAGTTTGGGACAGGCCGACGACGAGCAGTACTTC. Protein sequence: CASSLGQADDEQYF. This sequence joins TRBV28 and TRBJ2-7; 8 bases line up with TRBD1. The J segment lost 5 bases and the V segment lost 3 bases, leaving 6 bases of the junction unmatched. Germline lookup yields CDR1 MDHEN and CDR2 SYDVKM. This CDR3 is 14 amino acids long.

This clone occurred once. V is TRBV28 and J is TRBJ2-2; D is ambiguous. Germline CDR1 reads MDHEN; CDR2 reads SYDVKM. V was cut by 7 bases and J by 0 bases, with 15 bases left in between. CDR3 length: 16 amino acids. The CDR3 protein is CASTPSQATNTGELFF. In nucleotides, the CDR3 is TGTGCCAGCACCCCCTCCCAGGCGACGAACACCGGGGAGCTGTTTTTT.

Only one count was recorded for this clone. This chain connects TRBV28 to TRBJ2-7; 9 nucleotides agree with TRBD2. Per the germline V gene, CDR1 is MDHEN and CDR2 is SYDVKM. The CDR3 is 10 residues long. V was clipped by 10 bases and J by 9 bases; unmatched bases: 4. CDR3 bases: TGTGCCACCAGCGGGAGGTGGCAGTACTTC. It yields the protein CATSGRWQYF.

V and J are TRBV7-2 and TRBJ1-2, with D perhaps TRBD1 (6 bases). There are 13 residues in the CDR3. V was pared by 5 bases and J by 5 bases, with 12 bases between. CDR1 and CDR2 (germline): SGHTA, FQGNSA. CDR3 nucleotides: TGTGCCAGCAGCCATGGGACACGTTATGGCTACACCTTC. This translates into CASSHGTRYGYTF.

On this clone itself: Germline and junction disagree at one end, which may indicate a read error. The rearrangement joins TRBV27 to TRBJ2-1; D unresolved. Germline CDR1 is MNHEY and CDR2 is SMNVEV (reference sequence). There are 13 residues in the CDR3. The CDR3 region is CASSLLRLGVPIF. In DNA, the CDR3 is TGTGCCAGCAGCCTCTTGCGGCTGGGTGTGCCGATCTTC.

This rearrangement joins TRBV14 to TRBJ2-1; TRBD2 matches 9 bases. The germline V gene has CDR1 SGHDN and CDR2 FVKESK. The CDR3 totals 19 residues. V was pared by 1 base and J by 9 bases, with 19 bases of the junction left unmatched. CDR3 loop: CASSQAYLRVSGSEAEQFF. CDR3 in DNA: TGTGCCAGCAGCCAAGCGTATTTGAGGGTTAGCGGGAGTGAGGCTGAGCAGTTCTTC.

This clone was picked up one time. The V and J genes are TRBV2 and TRBJ1-1; D is possibly TRBD1 (5 bases). The CDR3 has 15 residues. Germline loops: CDR1 SNHLY, CDR2 FYNNEI. The V end lost 4 bases, the J end lost 0 bases, and 12 bases lay between the germline ends. CDR3 nucleotide sequence: TGTGCCAGCAGTGTTCCGAAGGGGATGAACACTGAAGCTTTCTTT. Protein: CASSVPKGMNTEAFF.

The chain combines TRBV6-5 with TRBJ2-1; 12 bases line up with TRBD2. The V and J ends lost 6 bases and 8 bases, in that order; junction bases with no gene match: 8. This CDR3 is built from 15 residues. From germline, CDR1 is MNHEY and CDR2 SVGAGI. CDR3 residues: CASRNGLAGIDEQFF. In nucleotides, the CDR3 is TGTGCCAGCAGAAACGGACTAGCGGGAATCGATGAGCAGTTCTTC.

In DNA form, the CDR3 reads TGCAGCGCGACATTTCTCGGAACTGAAGCTTTCTTT. It specifies CSATFLGTEAFF. The V call is TRBV29-1, the J call TRBJ1-1; no definite D call. Between the trimmed V and J ends, which lost 7 bases and 5 bases, there was a span of 14 bases. The CDR3 extends over 12 amino acids. Germline V lookup: CDR1 SQVTM, CDR2 ANQGSEA.

This clone was found once. The chain is built from TRBV6-4 and TRBJ2-5; 9 bases match TRBD2. This CDR3 comprises 14 residues. With V trimmed by 6 bases and J by 4 bases, 6 bases remained unmatched. Germline-derived CDR1 and CDR2 are MRHNA and SNTAGT. The CDR3 is CASSDIAGAETQYF. CDR3 DNA sequence: TGTGCCAGCAGCGACATAGCGGGAGCAGAGACCCAGTACTTC.

The chain's CDR3 is CASSLGRLAGYNEQFF. The CDR3 coding sequence is TGCGCCAGCAGCTTAGGGAGACTAGCGGGGTACAATGAGCAGTTCTTC. This rearrangement joins TRBV5-1 to TRBJ2-1; 11 bases align to TRBD2. CDR3 size: 16 residues. V shed 2 bases and J 4 bases; nucleotides not matched to a gene: 5. Germline V gives CDR1 SGHRS, CDR2 YFSETQ.